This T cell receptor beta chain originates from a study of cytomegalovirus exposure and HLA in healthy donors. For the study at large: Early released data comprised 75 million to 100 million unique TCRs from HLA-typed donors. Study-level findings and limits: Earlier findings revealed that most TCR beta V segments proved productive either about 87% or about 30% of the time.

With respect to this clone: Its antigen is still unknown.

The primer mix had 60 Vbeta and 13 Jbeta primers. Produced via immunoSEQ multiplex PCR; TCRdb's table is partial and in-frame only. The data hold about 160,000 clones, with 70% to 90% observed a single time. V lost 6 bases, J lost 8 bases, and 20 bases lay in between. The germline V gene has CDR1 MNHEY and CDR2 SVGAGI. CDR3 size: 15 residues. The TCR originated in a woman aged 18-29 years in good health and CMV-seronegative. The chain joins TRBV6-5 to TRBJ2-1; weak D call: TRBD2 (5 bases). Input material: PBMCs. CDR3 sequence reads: CASSRWTQVKDEQFF. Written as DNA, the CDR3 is TGTGCCAGCAGCCGCTGGACTCAGGTTAAGGATGAGCAGTTCTTC.